Listed below are T cell receptor beta chains from one sample, sequenced in a study of response to subunit inactivated influenza vaccine. Each CDR3 protein gets one entry after TCRdb re-called the RT-PCR reads with MiXCR. Of a few hundred thousand distinct CDR3 sequences listed, around 22% are singletons. Sample: PBMCs from blood, taken around 22 months after vaccination. All receptors come from a man aged 50-75 years who received an inactivated influenza vaccine. CDR3s include the opening cysteine and the closing phenylalanine or tryptophan. The D gene is left open where the match is weak. Clone size is stated in some rows and not others, as once, few, many or a class when expanded.

clone_size: .
j_call: TRBJ1-5
d_call: TRBD1
v_call: TRBV10-3
cdr3_aa: CAISESSWTGGSDRPQHF
cdr3_nt: TGTGCCATCAGTGAGTCTTCCTGGACAGGGGGCTCCGATAGGCCCCAGCATTTT

clone_size: few
j_call: TRBJ2-3
d_call: .
v_call: TRBV15
cdr3_aa: CATSRGPPDTQYF
cdr3_nt: TGTGCCACCAGCAGGGGACCCCCAGATACGCAGTATTTT

clone_size: .
j_call: TRBJ1-4
d_call: .
v_call: TRBV5-1
cdr3_aa: CASSLDRNEKLFF
cdr3_nt: TGCGCCAGCAGCTTGGACAGAAATGAAAAACTGTTTTTT

clone_size: .
j_call: TRBJ2-7
d_call: .
v_call: TRBV6-5
cdr3_aa: CASSYWSREAYEQYF
cdr3_nt: TGTGCCAGCAGTTATTGGAGCCGTGAGGCCTACGAGCAGTACTTC

clone_size: many
j_call: TRBJ1-1
d_call: .
v_call: TRBV12-3/TRBV12-4
cdr3_aa: CASSLNGATEAFF
cdr3_nt: TGTGCCAGCAGCCTAAACGGGGCCACTGAAGCTTTCTTT

clone_size: few
j_call: TRBJ1-1
d_call: TRBD1
v_call: TRBV5-1
cdr3_aa: CASSSRTGGVTEAFF
cdr3_nt: TGCGCCAGCAGCTCAAGGACAGGGGGAGTCACTGAAGCTTTCTTT

clone_size: .
j_call: TRBJ2-1
d_call: .
v_call: TRBV15
cdr3_aa: CATSNRDTAALNEQFF
cdr3_nt: TGTGCCACCAGCAACCGGGACACGGCAGCACTCAATGAGCAGTTCTTC

clone_size: many
j_call: TRBJ1-4
d_call: .
v_call: TRBV4-3
cdr3_aa: CASSQDGGTETEKLFF
cdr3_nt: TGCGCCAGCAGCCAAGATGGAGGGACGGAAACCGAAAAACTGTTTTTT

clone_size: few
j_call: TRBJ2-7
d_call: .
v_call: TRBV4-3
cdr3_aa: CASSQDSQSYEQYF
cdr3_nt: TGCGCCAGCAGCCAAGATAGCCAGTCCTACGAGCAGTACTTC

clone_size: .
j_call: TRBJ2-6
d_call: .
v_call: TRBV6-5
cdr3_aa: CASSYSAGRGANVLTF
cdr3_nt: TGTGCCAGCAGTTACTCGGCAGGACGTGGGGCCAACGTCCTGACTTTC

clone_size: .
j_call: TRBJ2-7
d_call: TRBD1
v_call: TRBV7-9
cdr3_aa: CASSSITSQGGYEQYF
cdr3_nt: TGTGCCAGCAGCTCCATAACGTCACAGGGGGGCTACGAGCAGTACTTC

clone_size: .
j_call: TRBJ2-3
d_call: TRBD2
v_call: TRBV5-1
cdr3_aa: CASSPGLAGGPDTQYF
cdr3_nt: TGCGCCAGCAGCCCCGGACTAGCGGGGGGCCCAGATACGCAGTATTTT

clone_size: .
j_call: TRBJ1-1
d_call: TRBD1
v_call: TRBV10-3
cdr3_aa: CAISDSGGPAFF
cdr3_nt: TGTGCCATCAGTGACTCAGGGGGGCCGGCTTTCTTT

clone_size: .
j_call: TRBJ1-2
d_call: .
v_call: TRBV5-1
cdr3_aa: CASSLAAGDDYGYTF
cdr3_nt: TGCGCCAGCAGCTTGGCGGCAGGGGACGACTATGGCTACACCTTC

clone_size: few
j_call: TRBJ1-2
d_call: .
v_call: TRBV12-3/TRBV12-4
cdr3_aa: CASSLPPNYGYTF
cdr3_nt: TGTGCCAGCAGTCTCCCGCCCAACTATGGCTACACCTTC

clone_size: .
j_call: TRBJ2-1
d_call: .
v_call: TRBV30
cdr3_aa: CAWSVQLYEQFF
cdr3_nt: TGTGCCTGGAGTGTACAGCTTTATGAGCAGTTCTTC